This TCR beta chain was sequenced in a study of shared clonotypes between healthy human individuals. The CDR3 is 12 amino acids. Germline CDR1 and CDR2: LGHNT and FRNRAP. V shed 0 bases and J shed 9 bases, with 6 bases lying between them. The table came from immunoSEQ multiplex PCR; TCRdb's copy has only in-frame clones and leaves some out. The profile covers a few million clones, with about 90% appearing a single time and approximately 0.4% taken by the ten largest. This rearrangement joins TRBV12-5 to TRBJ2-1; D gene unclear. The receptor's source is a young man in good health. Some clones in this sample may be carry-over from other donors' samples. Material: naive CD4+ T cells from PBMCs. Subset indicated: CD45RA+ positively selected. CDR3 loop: CASGLVNGEQFF. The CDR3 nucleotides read TGTGCTAGTGGTTTGGTCAACGGTGAGCAGTTCTTC.